The 17 T cell receptor beta chains below were found in one sample sequenced in a study of T cell responses to AZD1222 COVID-19 vaccine. TCRdb's table, derived via immunoSEQ multiplex PCR, lists solely in-frame clones and lacks some. The data hold approximately 110,000 clones, with about 90% observed a single time. The sequencing used peripheral blood, collected 28 days after the second AZD1222 dose. These receptors came from an adult who received the AZD1222 COVID-19 vaccine.

The chain couples TRBV4-2 to TRBJ2-3; 7 positions agree with TRBD2. Germline CDR1 LGHNA, CDR2 YNFKEQ. The CDR3 extends over 17 amino acids. Unmatched junction bases numbered 8, after V lost 1 base and J lost 1 base. The CDR3 coding sequence is TGTGCCAGCAGCCAAGTCAGCGGGGCGCCGGGCACAGATACGCAGTATTTT. It codes for CASSQVSGAPGTDTQYF.

The rearrangement uses TRBV24-1 and TRBJ2-7; D is perhaps TRBD2 (5 bases). Germline CDR1 is KGHDR and CDR2 is SFDVKD. Deletions cut 6 bases from V and 3 bases from J, with 8 bases between. The CDR3 contains 12 residues. The CDR3 spells CATSQGGYEQYF. The CDR3 nucleotides are TGTGCCACCAGTCAAGGAGGCTACGAGCAGTACTTC.

The chain has TRBV5-1 and TRBJ1-2, with D possibly being TRBD1 (5 bases). This CDR3 is 17 amino acids long. Deletions cut 0 bases from V and 4 bases from J, with 19 bases between. CDR1 SGHRS and CDR2 YFSETQ come from the germline V gene. DNA of the CDR3: TGCGCCAGCAGCTTGGGGGGCAGCGGTTCATCCTTCTATGGCTACACCTTC. Translating gives CASSLGGSGSSFYGYTF.

This chain uses TRBV4-1 with TRBJ2-6, with TRBD2 as a possible D gene (7 bases). Germline V gene data show CDR1 as MGHRA and CDR2 as YSYEKL. V lost 0 bases and J lost 0, with 12 bases in between. The CDR3 is 18 residues long. The CDR3 spells CASSQEGGGYSGANVLTF. DNA of the CDR3: TGCGCCAGCAGCCAAGAAGGCGGGGGCTACTCTGGGGCCAACGTCCTGACTTTC.

V gene TRBV7-8 combines with J gene TRBJ2-1; D call uncertain. CDR3 length: 14 amino acids. V lost 1 base to trimming and J lost 8 bases, with 12 bases between them. The germline V gene has CDR1 SGHVS and CDR2 FQNEAQ. The DNA of the CDR3 is TGTGCCAGCAGCTTAGAAACTACCCGGGATGAGCAGTTCTTC. Protein sequence: CASSLETTRDEQFF.

This chain uses TRBV5-6 with TRBJ2-5; D ambiguous. This CDR3 is built from 15 residues. Per the germline V gene, CDR1 is SGHDT and CDR2 is YYEEEE. V lost 1 base to trimming and J lost 2 bases, with 12 bases between them. In DNA, the CDR3 is TGTGCCAGCAGCTTGCTGGCGGCACTACAAGAGACCCAGTACTTC. It specifies CASSLLAALQETQYF.

The chain couples TRBV16 to TRBJ1-6; D is undetermined. The length of the CDR3 is 14 residues. Germline loops: CDR1 KGHSY, CDR2 FQNENV. With 2 bases removed from V and 13 bases from J, the gap between germline ends came to 15 bases. For the CDR3, the DNA is TGTGCCAGCAGCCAACTTCCGACCAGCGCCCCCCTCCACTTT. Translation gives CASSQLPTSAPLHF.

The chain couples TRBV3-1 (or the pseudogene TRBV3-2) to TRBJ1-2; TRBD1 is a possible D gene (5 bases). V was trimmed by 1 base and J by 4 bases, leaving 10 bases between them. Germline V gene lookup returns CDR1 LGHDT and CDR2 YNNKEL (reference sequence). CDR3 length: 14 residues. The CDR3 protein is CASSQAGGGYGYTF. The CDR3 DNA follows: TGTGCCAGCAGCCAAGCCGGGGGGGGCTATGGCTACACCTTC.

With respect to this clone: One base separates it from a far larger clone, so it is likely a read error. The V and J genes are TRBV6-1 and TRBJ1-6; possibly TRBD1 for D (5 bases). Germline V gives CDR1 MNHNS, CDR2 SASEGT. The length of the CDR3 is 13 residues. V dropped 3 bases and J dropped 7 bases, with 7 bases sitting between them. In DNA form, the CDR3 reads TGTGCCAGCAGTGACAGGGAAAATTCACCCCTCCACTTT. This gives the protein CASSDRENSPLHF.

This CDR3 is CASSAPRGLLDEQFF. CDR3 nucleotide sequence: TGTGCCAGCAGTGCCCCGCGGGGCCTCTTAGATGAGCAGTTCTTC. The chain employs TRBV9 and TRBJ2-1; weak D call: TRBD2 (6 bases). The germline V gene has CDR1 SGDLS and CDR2 YYNGEE. Trimming removed 5 bases at V and 8 bases at J, with 20 bases between. CDR3 length: 15 amino acids.

The chain has TRBV24-1 and TRBJ2-1; D is uncertain. V was trimmed by 3 bases and J by 4 bases, leaving 15 bases between them. Germline CDR1 reads KGHDR; CDR2 reads SFDVKD. The CDR3 is made up of 16 amino acids. In DNA, the CDR3 is TGTGCCACCAGTGATGCCACTTCTTGGGTGTACAATGAGCAGTTCTTC. Its protein product is CATSDATSWVYNEQFF.

The V call is TRBV28, the J call TRBJ2-7, with unresolved D. Trimming cost V 6 bases and J 0 bases, with 3 bases left between them. This CDR3 comprises 11 residues. Germline values: CDR1 MDHEN, CDR2 SYDVKM. CDR3 in amino acids: CASRDSYEQYF. For the CDR3, the DNA is TGTGCCAGCAGGGACTCCTACGAGCAGTACTTC.

The gene calls are TRBV3-1 (or the pseudogene TRBV3-2) and TRBJ2-2; the D is unclear. The CDR3 has 14 residues. Germline CDR1 reads LGHDT; CDR2 reads YNNKEL (reference sequence). The ends were cut back, 4 bases at V and 5 bases at J, with 11 bases in the middle. The CDR3 sequence: CASSPRPRTGELFF. In DNA, the CDR3 is TGTGCCAGCAGCCCCCGCCCCCGAACCGGGGAGCTGTTTTTT.

The genes are TRBV20-1 and TRBJ2-2; D is perhaps TRBD1 or TRBD2 (6 bases each). The germline gives CDR1 DFQATT, CDR2 SNEGSKA (reference sequence). The CDR3 consists of 14 residues. V lost 3 bases and J 4 bases, leaving 12 bases between the germline ends. This CDR3 is CSASLWGATGELFF. CDR3 DNA sequence: TGCAGTGCTAGTCTTTGGGGGGCCACCGGGGAGCTGTTTTTT.

The chain combines TRBV19 with TRBJ2-2; TRBD2 agrees at 8 bases. Per germline, CDR1 LNHDA and CDR2 SQIVND (reference sequence). The CDR3 contains 15 residues. J was trimmed by 6 bases and V by 6 bases; bases with no gene match: 9. DNA of the CDR3: TGTGCCAGTAGAAAGCGGGAGATTCGCGCCGGGGAGCTGTTTTTT. This translates into CASRKREIRAGELFF. Full variable domain (outside the CDR3, taken from reference TRBV19 and TRBJ2-2): DGGITQSPKYLFRKEGQNVTLSCEQNLNHDAMYWYRQDPGQGLRLIYYSQIVNDFQKGDIAEGYSVSREKKESFPLTVTSAQKNPTAFYLCASRKREIRAGELFFGEGSRLTVL.

This clone was detected only a few times. The J gene is TRBJ2-1, the V gene TRBV5-1; unclear D gene. V lost 1 base and J lost 0, with 8 bases in between. Germline CDR1 reads SGHRS; CDR2 reads YFSETQ. The CDR3 is 15 residues long. This CDR3 is CASSLTLGSYNEQFF. In nucleotides, the CDR3 is TGCGCCAGCAGCTTGACGCTGGGCTCCTACAATGAGCAGTTCTTC.

The rearrangement joins TRBV13 to TRBJ2-1; D might be TRBD2 (5 bases). Trimming stripped 2 bases from V and 0 bases from J, with 14 bases between. Germline V gene sequence: CDR1 PRHDT, CDR2 FYEKMQ (reference sequence). The CDR3 consists of 17 residues. The CDR3 reads CASSLPLASSSYNEQFF. The CDR3 region has the DNA TGTGCCAGCAGCTTACCTCTAGCATCAAGCTCCTACAATGAGCAGTTCTTC.